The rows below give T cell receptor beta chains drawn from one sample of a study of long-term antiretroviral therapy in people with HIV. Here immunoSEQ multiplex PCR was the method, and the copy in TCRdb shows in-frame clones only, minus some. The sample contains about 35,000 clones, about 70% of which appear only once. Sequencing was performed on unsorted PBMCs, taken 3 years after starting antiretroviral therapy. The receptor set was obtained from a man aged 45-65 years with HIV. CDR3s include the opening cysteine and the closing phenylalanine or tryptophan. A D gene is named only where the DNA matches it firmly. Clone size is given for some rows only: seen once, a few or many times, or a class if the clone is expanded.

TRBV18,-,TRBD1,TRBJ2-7,TGTGCCAGCTCACCAAGGGCAGGGGGCTGGAACGAGCAGTACTTC,CASSPRAGGWNEQYF
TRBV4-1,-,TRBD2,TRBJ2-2,TGCGCCAGCAGCCCCGCGGGTAGCGGGAGAACCAGAACCGGGGAGCTGTTTTTT,CASSPAGSGRTRTGELFF
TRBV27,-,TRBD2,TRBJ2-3,TGTGCCAGCAGTTCGGGAGCGGGAGAGTATTTT,CASSSGAGEYF
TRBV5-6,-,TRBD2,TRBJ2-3,TGTGCCAGCAGCTTGTGGGCTAGCGGGAGCCCAGATACGCAGTATTTT,CASSLWASGSPDTQYF
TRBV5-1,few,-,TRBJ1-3,TGCGCCAGCAGCTTGACGGGCTTGGAAAACACCATATATTTT,CASSLTGLENTIYF
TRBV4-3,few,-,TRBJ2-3,TGCGCCAGCAGCCAAGTCAGGCGAGGTCCGGATACGCAGTATTTT,CASSQVRRGPDTQYF
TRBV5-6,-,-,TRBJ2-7,TGTGCCAGCAGCCGGGGACGGTACGAGCAGTACTTC,CASSRGRYEQYF
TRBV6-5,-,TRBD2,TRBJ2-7,TGTGCCACACGACTAGCGGGAGAGTACGAGCAGTACTTC,CATRLAGEYEQYF
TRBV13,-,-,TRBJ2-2,TGTGCCAGCAGCTTCGGCAGGGAAGTCGCCGGGGAGCTGTTTTTT,CASSFGREVAGELFF
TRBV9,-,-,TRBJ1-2,TGTGCCAGCAGCCCCCATACAGGGAACGACTATGGCTACACCTTC,CASSPHTGNDYGYTF
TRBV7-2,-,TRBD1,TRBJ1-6,TGTGCCAGCAGCTTAGGACGGGACAGGAGAAATTCACCCCTCCACTTT,CASSLGRDRRNSPLHF
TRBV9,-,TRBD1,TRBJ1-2,TGTGCCAGCAGCTCCGGGACAGGGGCGGTCGATGGCTACACCTTC,CASSSGTGAVDGYTF
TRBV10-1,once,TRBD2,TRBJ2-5,TGCGCCAGCACGCTAGACTGTCGGGGGGACCAAGAGACCCAGTACTTC,CASTLDCRGDQETQYF
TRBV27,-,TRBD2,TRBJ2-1,TGTGCCAGCAGTTTTAGCGGGGGCCCCTACAATGAGCAGTTCTTC,CASSFSGGPYNEQFF
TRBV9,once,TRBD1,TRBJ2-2,TGTGCCAGCAGCACCCATTTCGTTGACAGGGCGAACACCGGGGAGCTGTTTTTT,CASSTHFVDRANTGELFF
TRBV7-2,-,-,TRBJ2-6,TGTGCCAGCAGCTCTGGGGCTGGGGCCAACGTCCTGACTTTC,CASSSGAGANVLTF
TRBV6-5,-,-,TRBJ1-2,TGTGCCAGCACTAAGGGACGTAGACCTTATGGCTACACCTTC,CASTKGRRPYGYTF
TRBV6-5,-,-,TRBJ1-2,TGTGCCAGCAGCTTGGACAGAGTCTATGGCTACACCTTC,CASSLDRVYGYTF
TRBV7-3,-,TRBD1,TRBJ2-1,TGTGCCAGCAGCTTAAGGGGCGGACAGGGTTACAATGAGCAGTTCTTC,CASSLRGGQGYNEQFF
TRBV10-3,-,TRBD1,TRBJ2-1,TGTGCCATCGCGGACAGGGGGTACAATGAGCAGTTCTTC,CAIADRGYNEQFF
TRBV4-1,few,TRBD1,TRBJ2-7,TGCGCCAGCAGCCAAGTGGACCTCGGGACAGGGGGCTACGAGCAGTACTTC,CASSQVDLGTGGYEQYF
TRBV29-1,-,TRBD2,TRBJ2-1,TGCAGCGCCCGGACTAGCGGGGGGGCGAGTGAGCAGTTCTTC,CSARTSGGASEQFF
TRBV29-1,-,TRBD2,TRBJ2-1,TGCAGCGTGTCGCCGACTAGCGGGGGCCACAATGAGCAGTTCTTC,CSVSPTSGGHNEQFF
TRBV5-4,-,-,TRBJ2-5,TGTGCCAGCAGCTTGGCGGGGGCGGAGGGGGCCCAGTACTTC,CASSLAGAEGAQYF
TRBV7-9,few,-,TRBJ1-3,TGTGCCAGCAGCTTAGTAGACACCATATATTTT,CASSLVDTIYF
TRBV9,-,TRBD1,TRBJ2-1,TGTGCCAGCAGCACTTTGGGGGACAGGGACAATGAGCAGTTCTTC,CASSTLGDRDNEQFF
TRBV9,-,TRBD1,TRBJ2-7,TGTGCCAGCAGCGCAGGACAGGGGGCGGGTGAGCAGTACTTC,CASSAGQGAGEQYF
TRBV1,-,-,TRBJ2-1,TGCACCAGCAGCCAAGAACGAGCGGGGATCTACAATGAGCAGTTCTTC,CTSSQERAGIYNEQFF
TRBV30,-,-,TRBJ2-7,TGTGCCTGGAGCCTTAGCACAGTTTCCGAGCAGTACTTC,CAWSLSTVSEQYF
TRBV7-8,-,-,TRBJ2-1,TGTGCCAGCAGCCCATGGGGGGCCGACAATGAGCAGTTCTTC,CASSPWGADNEQFF
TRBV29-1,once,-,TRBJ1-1,TGCAGCGTTGCCGTAGTGAACACTGAAGCTTTCTTT,CSVAVVNTEAFF
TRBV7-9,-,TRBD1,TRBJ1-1,TGTGCCAGCAGCTTAATGCAGGGGACAGGGACTGAAGCTTTCTTT,CASSLMQGTGTEAFF
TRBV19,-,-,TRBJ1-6,TGTGCCAGTAGTGCTACAGGTGTCCGCTCCTATAATTCACCCCTCCACTTT,CASSATGVRSYNSPLHF
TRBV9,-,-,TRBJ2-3,TGTGCCAGCAGCGTAGGGGGAAGCGGAGATACGCAGTATTTT,CASSVGGSGDTQYF
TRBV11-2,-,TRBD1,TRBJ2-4,TGTGCCAGCAGCTCGGGACAGGCAAACATTCAGTACTTC,CASSSGQANIQYF
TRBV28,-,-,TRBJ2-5,TGTGCCAGCAGCCAGACGGACGAGACCCAGTACTTC,CASSQTDETQYF
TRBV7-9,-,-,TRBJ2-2,TGTGCCAGCAGCAAACAGGGTGGAGGGGAGCTGTTTTTT,CASSKQGGGELFF
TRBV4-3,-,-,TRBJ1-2,TGCGCCAGCAGCTCCCACGGAGAGGAGAACTATGGCTACACCTTC,CASSSHGEENYGYTF
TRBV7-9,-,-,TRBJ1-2,TGTGCCAGCAGCCCTTACTCGACGGGAAACTATGGCTACACCTTC,CASSPYSTGNYGYTF
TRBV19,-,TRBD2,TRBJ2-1,TGTGCCAGTAGTACCTCGGGACTAGCGGTTTCGCGGTACAATGAGCAGTTCTTC,CASSTSGLAVSRYNEQFF
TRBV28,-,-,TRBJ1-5,TGTGCCAGCAGTTTACCCCCAACAGGGCCCCAGCATTTT,CASSLPPTGPQHF
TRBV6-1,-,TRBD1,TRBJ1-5,TGTGCCAGCAGTGAGACAGGGGGGGAAAGCCAGCCCCAGCATTTT,CASSETGGESQPQHF
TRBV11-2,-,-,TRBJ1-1,TGTGCCAGCAGCATATATGCTGAAGCTTTCTTT,CASSIYAEAFF
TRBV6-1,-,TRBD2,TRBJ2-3,TGTGCCAGCAGTGAACCGGTGGGGGGGGGCACAGATACGCAGTATTTT,CASSEPVGGGTDTQYF
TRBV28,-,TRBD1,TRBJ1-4,TGTGCCAGCAGTGCGACAGGGGGCTATGAAAAACTGTTTTTT,CASSATGGYEKLFF
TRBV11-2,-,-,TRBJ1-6,TGTGCCAGCAGCTTCTTACAGGGCCGCGGTATTTCGACCCTCCACTTT,CASSFLQGRGISTLHF
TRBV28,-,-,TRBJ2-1,TGTGCCAGCAGTTTACCGGGTCCTCCCTACAATGAGCAGTTCTTC,CASSLPGPPYNEQFF
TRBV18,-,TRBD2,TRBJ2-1,TGTGCCAGCTCACCGACTAGCGGGAGTTACAATGAGCAGTTCTTC,CASSPTSGSYNEQFF
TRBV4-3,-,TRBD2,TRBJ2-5,TGCGCCAGCAGCCAAGGGGCACTAGCGGGGGGGGAAGGGGAGACCCAGTACTTC,CASSQGALAGGEGETQYF
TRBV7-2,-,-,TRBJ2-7,TGTGCCAGCAGCCAGACGGGACGGCGGAGAAGGGAGTACTTC,CASSQTGRRRREYF
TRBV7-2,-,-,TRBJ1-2,TGTGCCAGCAGCTCCCCCTTAAGGGTCGGCTACACCTTC,CASSSPLRVGYTF
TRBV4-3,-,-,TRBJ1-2,TGCGCCAGCAGCCAACGTAGGGCCTATGGCTACACCTTC,CASSQRRAYGYTF
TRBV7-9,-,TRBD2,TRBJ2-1,TGTGCCAGCAGCCCACCACTAGCGGGTGGGTATGAGCAGTTCTTC,CASSPPLAGGYEQFF
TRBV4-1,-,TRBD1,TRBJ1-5,TGCGCCAGCAGCCAAGAGTCGACAGGGTTTAATCAGCCCCAGCATTTT,CASSQESTGFNQPQHF
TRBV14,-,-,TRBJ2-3,TGTGCCAGCAGCCCCCTCGGGACAGATACGCAGTATTTT,CASSPLGTDTQYF
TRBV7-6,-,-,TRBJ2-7,TGTGCCAGCAGCTCCCGCAGCTCCGAGCAGTACTTC,CASSSRSSEQYF